This entry lists 2 T cell receptor beta chains sequenced from one sample in a study of cytomegalovirus exposure and HLA in healthy donors. Both 60 Vbeta primers and 13 Jbeta primers went into the PCR. Profiled with immunoSEQ multiplex PCR; TCRdb holds only in-frame clones, not every one. Listed are about 130,000 clones; 1.5% to 2% falls within the top ten. Material for sequencing was PBMCs. These receptors were taken from a woman aged 40 to 50 in good health and CMV-seropositive.

The chain employs TRBV20-1 and TRBJ1-2, with D unclear. V was pared by 6 bases and J by 6 bases, with 11 bases between. This CDR3 region has 11 residues. Germline-derived CDR1 and CDR2 are DFQATT and SNEGSKA (reference sequence). CDR3 region: CSATTRNGYTF. CDR3 coding DNA: TGCAGTGCGACGACAAGGAATGGCTACACCTTC.

The rearrangement joins TRBV2 to TRBJ1-1; TRBD1 might be the D (5 bases). Germline V lookup: CDR1 SNHLY, CDR2 FYNNEI. This CDR3 contains 14 residues. The V gene lost 6 bases and the J gene lost 2 bases, with 13 bases spanning the gap. CDR3 sequence reads: CASSPWGSNTEAFF. The CDR3 DNA reads as TGTGCCAGCAGCCCTTGGGGCTCTAACACTGAAGCTTTCTTT.